This TCR beta chain was captured by sequencing in a study of shared clonotypes between healthy human individuals. Positive CCR7 selection of CD45RO-negative cells yielded the naive CD8 cells, and terminally differentiated effector memory CD45RA+ cells were excluded. Assay execution took place at the deep level. Here immunoSEQ multiplex PCR was the method, and the copy in TCRdb shows in-frame clones only, minus some. Found here are roughly 2.1 million clones, roughly 91% of them singletons; the top ten hold around 1.7%. CDR1 SGHTA and CDR2 FQGTGA come from the germline V gene. Between the trimmed V and J ends, which lost 3 bases and 1 base, there was a span of 7 bases. The CDR3 consists of 14 residues.

The chain employs TRBV7-3 and TRBJ2-4, with D unresolved. This sequence was found in a young man in good health. Some clones in this sample may be carry-over from other donors' samples. Source material: naive CD8+ T cells from PBMCs. CDR3 protein: CASSFGSAKNIQYF. CDR3 DNA: TGTGCCAGCAGCTTTGGATCGGCCAAAAACATTCAGTACTTC.